The rows below give T cell receptor beta chains drawn from one sample of a study of T cell clonotyping in hematopoietic cell transplantation. TCRdb keeps only in-frame clones here, not all; method: immunoSEQ multiplex PCR. The repertoire holds 25,000 to 30,000 clones, with approximately 94% as singletons. The sequencing here drew on peripheral blood mononuclear cells, taken before stem cell transplant. The receptors were gathered from a man aged 45-60 years with acute myeloid leukemia. Some clones in this sample may be carry-over from other donors' samples. Both conserved end residues are part of each CDR3. Fields, in order: J gene, D gene, clone size, V gene, CDR3 DNA, CDR3 protein. D genes are given only for firm matches. For some rows the clone size is stated as once, few or many, or as a class when expanded; others skip it.

>TRBJ2-3|TRBD1|NA|TRBV6-6
TGTGCCAGCAGTTATTACAGGGGAAGCACAGATACGCAGTATTTT
CASSYYRGSTDTQYF
>TRBJ2-5|NA|NA|TRBV4-1
TGCGCCAGCAGCCAAGTTTTCCGTGAGACCCAGTACTTC
CASSQVFRETQYF
>TRBJ2-1|NA|NA|TRBV7-3
TGTGCCAGCAGCTTAGGGGGGCATCGGAACAATGAGCAGTTCTTC
CASSLGGHRNNEQFF
>TRBJ2-7|TRBD1|NA|TRBV2
TGTGCCGGGGGACAGGGCGGACCCTACGAGCAGTACTTC
CAGGQGGPYEQYF
>TRBJ2-5|NA|NA|TRBV19
TGTGCCAGTAGTATAGAGGGACATCCACAAGAGACCCAGTACTTC
CASSIEGHPQETQYF
>TRBJ2-5|NA|NA|TRBV6-5
TGTGCCAGCAGTTACCCCAAGACTAGGGGCGGAGAGACCCAGTACTTC
CASSYPKTRGGETQYF
>TRBJ2-2|NA|NA|TRBV6-5
TGTGCCAGCAGCCATCGCCGGGTCCCCGGGGAGCTGTTTTTT
CASSHRRVPGELFF
>TRBJ2-6|NA|NA|TRBV5-6
TGTGCCAGCGCGCGAGGGGGCTCTGGGGCCAACGTCCTGACTTTC
CASARGGSGANVLTF
>TRBJ1-1|TRBD1|NA|TRBV30
TGTGCCTATTCTGCCGCTCAGGGGGGGTTTAATGAAGCTTTCTTT
CAYSAAQGGFNEAFF
>TRBJ2-3|NA|NA|TRBV5-6
TGTGCCAGCAGCTTGAGCTCTGTAACGCAGTATTTT
CASSLSSVTQYF
>TRBJ1-3|NA|NA|TRBV7-2
TGTGCCAGCAGCTTAGTACTGGGATCTGGAAACACCATATATTTT
CASSLVLGSGNTIYF
>TRBJ2-7|NA|NA|TRBV6-1
TGTGCCAGCAGAGAACTTGGACTGATAGGGACCTACGAGCAGTACTTC
CASRELGLIGTYEQYF
>TRBJ2-6|NA|NA|TRBV18
TGTGCCAGCTCGTACAACCGAGGTTCTGGGGCCAACGTCCTGACTTTC
CASSYNRGSGANVLTF
>TRBJ1-1|NA|NA|TRBV5-1
TGCGCCAGCAGCTTCGGGATGGGGGACGGGACTGAAGCTTTCTTT
CASSFGMGDGTEAFF
>TRBJ2-7|NA|NA|TRBV28
TGTGCCAGCAAAACTTCCTTCTACGAGCAGTACTTC
CASKTSFYEQYF
>TRBJ1-2|NA|NA|TRBV6-6
TGTGCCAGCAGTTACTCGGAGGGAGCCAACTATGGCTACACCTTC
CASSYSEGANYGYTF
>TRBJ2-5|NA|NA|TRBV7-2
TGTGCCAGCAGCGCAAACTTGGAGACCCAGTACTTC
CASSANLETQYF
>TRBJ2-3|TRBD2|NA|TRBV19
TGTGCCAGTAGTCCTTTGCGGGAGAGGTCAGATACGCAGTATTTT
CASSPLRERSDTQYF
>TRBJ1-4|NA|NA|TRBV19
TGTGCCAGTAGTTTCCGCAGGAGAGGAACAACTAATGAAAAACTGTTTTTT
CASSFRRRGTTNEKLFF
>TRBJ2-6|NA|NA|TRBV7-2
TGTGCCAGCAGCTTTACGTACTCTGGGGCCAACGTCCTGACTTTC
CASSFTYSGANVLTF
>TRBJ1-3|NA|NA|TRBV19
TGTGCCAGTAGTATAGGGAGAGGGGTTGGAAACACCATATATTTT
CASSIGRGVGNTIYF
>TRBJ2-7|TRBD1|once|TRBV29-1
TGCAGCGTCCGGACAGGGCCCTTCTACGAGCAGTACTTC
CSVRTGPFYEQYF
>TRBJ2-2|NA|NA|TRBV27
TGTGCCAGCAGTTTGTTTGGGGGAGTAGCCGGGGAGCTGTTTTTT
CASSLFGGVAGELFF
>TRBJ1-1|TRBD1|NA|TRBV19
TGTGCCAGTAGTGAGGAACGCGGGACAGGGGATTCTGAAGCTTTCTTT
CASSEERGTGDSEAFF
>TRBJ2-7|TRBD2|NA|TRBV9
TGTGCCAGCAGCGTAGGGTTGGCGGGAGGGCAATACGAGCAGTACTTC
CASSVGLAGGQYEQYF
>TRBJ2-1|NA|NA|TRBV4-3
TGCGCCAGCAGCCAAAACTTAGGCGGCCACAATGAGCAGTTCTTC
CASSQNLGGHNEQFF